The 8 T cell receptor beta chains below come from one sample, sequenced in a study of blood T cell repertoires in COVID-19 (dated by TCRdb to the early 2020s). Libraries were prepared through the immunoSEQ multiplex PCR assay. What TCRdb holds here is the immuneACCESS table cut down to in-frame rearrangements. Part of the clones is not present; checked against another copy, under half of the missing clones reflect an unresolved V gene, and the others are unexplained. Here the sample has 150,000 or so clones; approximately 80% occur a single time. Clones ranked in the top ten supply 8% of the sample. Specimen: PBMCs or T cells enriched from blood (not recorded which). The receptor source for this set is a woman between 50 and 59 years old who had recovered from COVID-19.

The gene calls are TRBV29-1 and TRBJ2-5; 7 nucleotides agree with TRBD1. Germline CDR1 SQVTM, CDR2 ANQGSEA. Losses at the gene ends were 3 bases for V and 1 base for J; bases not matched to a gene: 2. CDR3 size: 13 residues. The CDR3 DNA is TGCAGCGTTGAGGGACAGATCCAAGAGACCCAGTACTTC. Residues: CSVEGQIQETQYF. The complete variable domain, with remaining parts taken from reference TRBV29-1 and TRBJ2-5, reads SAVISQKPSRDICQRGTSLTIQCQVDSQVTMMFWYRQQPGQSLTLIATANQGSEATYESGFVIDKFPISRPNLTFSTLTVSNMSPEDSSIYLCSVEGQIQETQYFGPGTRLLVL.

The rearrangement uses TRBV27 and TRBJ1-2, with a possible D match to TRBD1 (6 bases). Per the germline V gene, CDR1 is MNHEY and CDR2 is SMNVEV (reference sequence). This CDR3 has 12 residues. The V gene lost 5 bases and the J gene lost 5 bases, with 9 bases spanning the gap. The CDR3 reads CASSTQGYGYTF. In DNA form, the CDR3 reads TGTGCCAGCAGTACCCAGGGGTATGGCTACACCTTC.

This clone was seen only once. The chain carries TRBV29-1 and TRBJ2-3; D is possibly TRBD2 (6 bases). Germline CDR1 reads SQVTM; CDR2 reads ANQGSEA. The CDR3 is made up of 18 amino acids. V was pared by 6 bases and J by 2 bases, with 27 bases between. The CDR3: CSVTSFREPGLHTDTQYF. As DNA, the CDR3 is TGCAGCGTGACCTCCTTTAGGGAACCGGGACTCCACACAGATACGCAGTATTTT.

The V call is TRBV4-3, the J call TRBJ1-2; weak D call: TRBD1 (5 bases). The CDR3 totals 15 residues. The ends were cut back, 4 bases at V and 6 bases at J, with 18 bases in the middle. Germline lookup yields CDR1 LGHNA and CDR2 YSLEER. CDR3 region: CASSLGTERTDGYTF. CDR3 sequence (DNA): TGCGCCAGCAGCCTGGGGACTGAAAGAACTGATGGCTACACCTTC.

CDR3 region: CASTIRGRRGYTF. The CDR3 coding sequence is TGTGCCAGTACCATCAGGGGGCGTCGGGGCTACACCTTC. V and J are TRBV12-3 or TRBV12-4 and TRBJ1-2, with 8 bases matching TRBD1. The CDR3 sequence is 13 residues long. The J segment lost 8 bases and the V segment lost 9 bases, leaving 11 bases of the junction unmatched.

This chain links TRBV4-2 with TRBJ1-1, with unresolved D. The germline V and J ends were trimmed by 1 base and 0 bases, with 6 bases remaining between them. Germline CDR1 is LGHNA and CDR2 is YNFKEQ. CDR3 length: 14 amino acids. CDR3 residues: CASSQGTVNTEAFF. In DNA form, the CDR3 reads TGTGCCAGCAGCCAAGGTACGGTGAACACTGAAGCTTTCTTT.

The chain links TRBV27 to TRBJ2-2; the match to TRBD1 covers 9 bases. Germline V lookup: CDR1 MNHEY, CDR2 SMNVEV (reference sequence). This CDR3 spans 14 amino acids. V gave up 6 bases and J gave up 3 bases; unmatched junction bases: 2. CDR3 sequence (DNA): TGTGCCAGCAGACAGGGGGCTTACACCGGGGAGCTGTTTTTT. The encoded protein is CASRQGAYTGELFF.

The rearrangement uses TRBV5-1 and TRBJ2-1; 10 bases map to TRBD2. This CDR3 is built from 14 residues. V was pared by 1 base and J by 8 bases, with 3 bases of the junction left unmatched. Per the germline V gene, CDR1 is SGHRS and CDR2 is YFSETQ. CDR3 sequence: CASSLSGGADEQFF. CDR3 nucleotides: TGCGCCAGCAGCTTGAGCGGGGGGGCTGATGAGCAGTTCTTC.